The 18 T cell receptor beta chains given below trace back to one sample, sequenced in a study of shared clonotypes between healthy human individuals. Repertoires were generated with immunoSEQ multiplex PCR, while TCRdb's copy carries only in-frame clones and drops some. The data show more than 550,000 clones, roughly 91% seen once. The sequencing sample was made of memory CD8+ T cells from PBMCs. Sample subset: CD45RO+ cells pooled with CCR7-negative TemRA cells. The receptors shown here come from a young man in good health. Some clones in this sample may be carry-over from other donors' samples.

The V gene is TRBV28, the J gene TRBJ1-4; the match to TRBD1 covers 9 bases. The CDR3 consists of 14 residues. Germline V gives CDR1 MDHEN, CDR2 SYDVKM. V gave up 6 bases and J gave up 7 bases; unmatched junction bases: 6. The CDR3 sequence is CASRLQGASEKLFF. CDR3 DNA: TGTGCCAGCAGATTACAGGGGGCAAGTGAAAAACTGTTTTTT.

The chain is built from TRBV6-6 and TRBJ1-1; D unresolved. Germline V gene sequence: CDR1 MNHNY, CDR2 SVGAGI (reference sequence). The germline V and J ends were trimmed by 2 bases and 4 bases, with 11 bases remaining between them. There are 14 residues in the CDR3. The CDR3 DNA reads TGTGCCAGCAGTTACAATCGGGCGGGCACTGAAGCTTTCTTT. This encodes CASSYNRAGTEAFF.

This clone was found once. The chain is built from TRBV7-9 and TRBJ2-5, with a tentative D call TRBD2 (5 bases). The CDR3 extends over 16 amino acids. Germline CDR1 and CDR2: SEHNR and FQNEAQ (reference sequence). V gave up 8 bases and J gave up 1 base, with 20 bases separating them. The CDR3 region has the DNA TGTGCCAGCGCTGGGAGCCACGGGTTGGGCCAAGAGACCCAGTACTTC. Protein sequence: CASAGSHGLGQETQYF.

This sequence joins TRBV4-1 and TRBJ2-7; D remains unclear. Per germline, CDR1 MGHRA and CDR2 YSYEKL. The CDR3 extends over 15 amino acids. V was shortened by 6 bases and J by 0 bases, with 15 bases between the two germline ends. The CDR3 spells CASRSIIGSSYEQYF. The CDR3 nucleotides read TGCGCCAGCAGAAGCATAATAGGAAGCTCCTACGAGCAGTACTTC.

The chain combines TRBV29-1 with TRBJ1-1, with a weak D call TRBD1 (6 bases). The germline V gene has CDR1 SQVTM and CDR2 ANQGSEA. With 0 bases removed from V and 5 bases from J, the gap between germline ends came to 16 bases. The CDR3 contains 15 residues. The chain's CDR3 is CSVEDTGHSGTEAFF. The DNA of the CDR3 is TGCAGCGTTGAAGACACGGGACATTCGGGGACTGAAGCTTTCTTT. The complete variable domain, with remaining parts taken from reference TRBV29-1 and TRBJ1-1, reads SAVISQKPSRDICQRGTSLTIQCQVDSQVTMMFWYRQQPGQSLTLIATANQGSEATYESGFVIDKFPISRPNLTFSTLTVSNMSPEDSSIYLCSVEDTGHSGTEAFFGQGTRLTVV.

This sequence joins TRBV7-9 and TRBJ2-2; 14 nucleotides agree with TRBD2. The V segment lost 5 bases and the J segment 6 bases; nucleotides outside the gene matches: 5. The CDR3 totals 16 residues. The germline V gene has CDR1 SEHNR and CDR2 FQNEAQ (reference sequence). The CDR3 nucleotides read TGTGCCAGCAGCCCAAGACTAGCGGGAGGGTCCGGGGAGCTGTTTTTT. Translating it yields CASSPRLAGGSGELFF.

CDR3 nucleotides: TGTGCCAGCAGCGTAGAGGCGGGCTACGAGCAGTACTTC. It codes for CASSVEAGYEQYF. This chain connects TRBV9 to TRBJ2-7; the D gene is possibly TRBD2 (5 bases). The CDR3 runs 13 residues. Germline V gene sequence: CDR1 SGDLS, CDR2 YYNGEE. The V gene lost 0 bases and the J gene lost 3 bases, with 7 bases spanning the gap.

CDR3 residues: CASSQGGQGGPYEQYF. The DNA of the CDR3 is TGCGCCAGCAGCCAAGGTGGGCAGGGAGGGCCCTACGAGCAGTACTTC. The chain employs TRBV4-1 and TRBJ2-7; 7 nucleotides line up with TRBD2. V was clipped by 1 base and J by 2 bases; unmatched bases: 8. This CDR3 region has 16 residues. Looked up from germline, CDR1 is MGHRA and CDR2 is YSYEKL.

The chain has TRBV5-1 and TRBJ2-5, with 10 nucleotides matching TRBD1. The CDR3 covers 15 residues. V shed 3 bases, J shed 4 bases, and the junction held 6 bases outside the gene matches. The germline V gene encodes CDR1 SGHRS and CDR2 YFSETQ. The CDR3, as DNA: TGCGCCAGCAGCTCGGAGGGACAGGGGCGAGAGACCCAGTACTTC. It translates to CASSSEGQGRETQYF.

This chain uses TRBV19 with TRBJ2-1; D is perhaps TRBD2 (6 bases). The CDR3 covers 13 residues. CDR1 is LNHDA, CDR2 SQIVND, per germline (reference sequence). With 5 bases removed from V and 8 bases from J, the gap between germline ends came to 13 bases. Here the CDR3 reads CASSQRLGDEQFF. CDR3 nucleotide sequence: TGTGCCAGTAGTCAAAGACTAGGCGATGAGCAGTTCTTC. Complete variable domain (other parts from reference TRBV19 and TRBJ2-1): DGGITQSPKYLFRKEGQNVTLSCEQNLNHDAMYWYRQDPGQGLRLIYYSQIVNDFQKGDIAEGYSVSREKKESFPLTVTSAQKNPTAFYLCASSQRLGDEQFFGPGTRLTVL.

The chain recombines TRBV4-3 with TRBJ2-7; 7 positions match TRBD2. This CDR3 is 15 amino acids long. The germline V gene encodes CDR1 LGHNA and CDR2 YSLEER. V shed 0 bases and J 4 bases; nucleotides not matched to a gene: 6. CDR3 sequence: CASSQERRGGYEQYF. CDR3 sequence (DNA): TGCGCCAGCAGCCAAGAGAGGAGGGGAGGGTACGAGCAGTACTTC.

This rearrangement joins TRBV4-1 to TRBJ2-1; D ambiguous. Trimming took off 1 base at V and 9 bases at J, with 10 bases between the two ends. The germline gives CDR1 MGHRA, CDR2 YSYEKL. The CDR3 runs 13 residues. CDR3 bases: TGCGCCAGCAGCCAAGTAGGAGTCTCTGAGCAGTTCTTC. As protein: CASSQVGVSEQFF.

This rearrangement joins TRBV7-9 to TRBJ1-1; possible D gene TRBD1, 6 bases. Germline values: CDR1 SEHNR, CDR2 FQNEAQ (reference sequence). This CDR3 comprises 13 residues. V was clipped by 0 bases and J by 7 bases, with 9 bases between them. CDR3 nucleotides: TGTGCCAGCAGCTTAGCGACAGGATATGAAGCTTTCTTT. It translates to CASSLATGYEAFF.

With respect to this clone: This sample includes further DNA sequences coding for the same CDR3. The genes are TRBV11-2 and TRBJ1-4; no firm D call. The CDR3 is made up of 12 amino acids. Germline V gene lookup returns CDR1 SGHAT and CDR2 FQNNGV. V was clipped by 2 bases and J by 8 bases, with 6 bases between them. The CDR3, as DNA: TGTGCCAGCAGCTTAAGAGGCGAAAAACTGTTTTTT. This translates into CASSLRGEKLFF.

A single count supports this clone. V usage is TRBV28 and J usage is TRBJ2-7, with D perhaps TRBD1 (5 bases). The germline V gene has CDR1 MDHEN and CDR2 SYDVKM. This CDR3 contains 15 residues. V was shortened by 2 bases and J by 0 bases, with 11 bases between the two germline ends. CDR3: CASSLGPDSSYEQYF. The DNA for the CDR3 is TGTGCCAGCAGTTTAGGACCTGACAGCTCCTACGAGCAGTACTTC. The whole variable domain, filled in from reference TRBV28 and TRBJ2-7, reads DVKVTQSSRYLVKRTGEKVFLECVQDMDHENMFWYRQDPGLGLRLIYFSYDVKMKEKGDIPEGYSVSREKKERFSLILESASTNQTSMYLCASSLGPDSSYEQYFGPGTRLTVT.

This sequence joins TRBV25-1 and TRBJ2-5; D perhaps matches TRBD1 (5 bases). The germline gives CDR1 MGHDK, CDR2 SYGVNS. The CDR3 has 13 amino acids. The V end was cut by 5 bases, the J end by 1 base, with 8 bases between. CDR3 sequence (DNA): TGTGCCAGCAGTTTGGGGCTCCAAGAGACCCAGTACTTC. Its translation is CASSLGLQETQYF.

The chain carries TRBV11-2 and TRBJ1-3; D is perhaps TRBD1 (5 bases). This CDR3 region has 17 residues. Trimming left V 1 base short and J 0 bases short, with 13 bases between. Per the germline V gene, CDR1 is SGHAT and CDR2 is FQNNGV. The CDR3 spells CASSLVTGTRSGNTIYF. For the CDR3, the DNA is TGTGCCAGCAGCTTAGTTACGGGGACCCGCTCTGGAAACACCATATATTTT.

CDR3 in amino acids: CASSGPSSLARTDTQYF. The CDR3 DNA follows: TGTGCCAGCAGCGGCCCCTCGTCTCTAGCGAGGACAGATACGCAGTATTTT. The genes are TRBV9 and TRBJ2-3, with D perhaps TRBD2 (6 bases). Trimming removed 3 bases from V and 3 bases from J, with 20 bases in between. There are 17 residues in the CDR3. Germline V gene lookup returns CDR1 SGDLS and CDR2 YYNGEE.